The present T cell receptor beta chain was sequenced within a study of shared clonotypes between healthy human individuals. Germline-derived CDR1 and CDR2 are LNHDA and SQIVND (reference sequence). V shed 6 bases, J shed 2 bases, and the junction held 5 bases outside the gene matches. The CDR3 sequence is 14 residues long. TCRdb's table, derived via immunoSEQ multiplex PCR, lists solely in-frame clones and lacks some. Counted here are around 2.1 million clones, under 97% occurring once; the ten biggest clones make up roughly 0.13%. This receptor was obtained from a man aged 18 to 35 in good health. Sequencing was performed on naive CD4+ T cells sorted from blood. Subset defined: CD45RA+ positively selected. The rearrangement joins TRBV19 to TRBJ2-7; 9 bases line up with TRBD1. The CDR3 DNA follows: TGTGCCAGTAGCGTACAGGGGGCCACCTACGAGCAGTACTTC. It codes for CASSVQGATYEQYF.